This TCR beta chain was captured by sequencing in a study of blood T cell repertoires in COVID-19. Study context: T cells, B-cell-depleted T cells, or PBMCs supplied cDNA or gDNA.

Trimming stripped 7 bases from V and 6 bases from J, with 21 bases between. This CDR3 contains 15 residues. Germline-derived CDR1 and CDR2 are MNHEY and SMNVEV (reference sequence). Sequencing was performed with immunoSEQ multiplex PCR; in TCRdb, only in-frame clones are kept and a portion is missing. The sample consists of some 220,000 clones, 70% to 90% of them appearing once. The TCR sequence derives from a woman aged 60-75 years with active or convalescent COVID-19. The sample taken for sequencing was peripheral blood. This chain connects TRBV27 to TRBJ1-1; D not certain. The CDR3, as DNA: TGTGCCAGCATCAGAGATAGTACGGGGTTCCCTGAAGCTTTCTTT. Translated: CASIRDSTGFPEAFF.